Listed below are T cell receptor beta chains from one sample, sequenced in a study of blood T cell repertoires in COVID-19. Libraries were prepared by immunoSEQ multiplex PCR; TCRdb keeps only in-frame clonotypes and omits some of them. The data show fewer than 250,000 clones, 80% to 90% seen once. The sequenced material came from peripheral blood. These receptors were taken from a woman older than 75 with COVID-19, enrolled during active disease. Both conserved end residues are part of each CDR3. A D gene is named only where the DNA matches it firmly. Size values are once, few and many counts, or a class for expanded clones, and some rows have none.

>-|TRBJ1-2|TRBV7-9|-
CASSPGGTGRIYGYTF
TGTGCCAGCAGCCCGGGAGGAACGGGGCGCATTTATGGCTACACCTTC
>-|TRBJ2-3|TRBV6-5|-
CASRKDSRLTDTQYF
TGTGCCAGCAGAAAGGACAGCCGCCTCACAGATACGCAGTATTTT
>-|TRBJ2-2|TRBV5-1|-
CASSSSGTGELFF
TGCGCCAGCAGCTCGTCCGGGACCGGGGAGCTGTTTTTT
>-|TRBJ2-2|TRBV19|TRBD2
CASSKRTSGGASTGELFF
TGTGCCAGTAGTAAAAGGACTAGCGGGGGGGCATCGACTGGGGAGCTGTTTTTT
>-|TRBJ1-1|TRBV9|-
CASSGPPGRRNTEAFF
TGTGCCAGCAGCGGCCCGCCGGGGAGGAGAAACACTGAAGCTTTCTTT
>-|TRBJ2-1|TRBV10-3|TRBD1
CAIRRTGNYNEQFF
TGTGCCATCAGACGGACAGGAAATTACAATGAGCAGTTCTTC
>-|TRBJ1-1|TRBV4-2|TRBD1
CASRTGSSMLGNTEAFF
TGTGCCAGCAGGACAGGGTCCTCCATGTTAGGGAACACTGAAGCTTTCTTT
>-|TRBJ1-1|TRBV7-3|-
CASSTGMNTEAFF
TGTGCCAGCAGTACAGGGATGAACACTGAAGCTTTCTTT
>-|TRBJ2-3|TRBV5-1|TRBD2
CASSWGLAGDTQYF
TGCGCCAGCAGCTGGGGACTAGCGGGGGATACGCAGTATTTT
>few|TRBJ2-1|TRBV7-3|TRBD2
CASSLTSGAYNEQFF
TGTGCCAGCAGCTTAACTAGCGGGGCATACAATGAGCAGTTCTTC
>-|TRBJ1-3|TRBV15|-
CATSRADGYSGNTIYF
TGTGCCACCAGCAGGGCTGACGGGTACTCTGGAAACACCATATATTTT
>-|TRBJ1-1|TRBV28|TRBD1
CASSPGGRDTEAFF
TGTGCCAGCAGTCCAGGGGGTAGAGACACTGAAGCTTTCTTT
>-|TRBJ2-2|TRBV9|TRBD2
CASSVFSGGSTGELFF
TGTGCCAGCAGCGTATTTAGCGGGGGTAGCACCGGGGAGCTGTTTTTT
>-|TRBJ1-2|TRBV15|-
CATSRRESGGGYTF
TGTGCCACCAGCCGACGGGAGAGTGGCGGTGGCTACACCTTC
>-|TRBJ2-1|TRBV7-3|-
CASSLRGGDNEQFF
TGTGCCAGCAGCTTAAGAGGGGGGGACAATGAGCAGTTCTTC
>-|TRBJ1-3|TRBV7-9|-
CASSPDTNTIYF
TGTGCCAGCAGCCCAGATACAAACACCATATATTTT
>-|TRBJ2-3|TRBV19|TRBD2
CASSPSGGASDTQYF
TGTGCCAGCTCCCCGTCGGGGGGGGCCTCAGATACGCAGTATTTT
>-|TRBJ2-7|TRBV5-6|TRBD2
CASSLRTSGGSYEQYF
TGTGCCAGCAGCTTGCGCACTAGCGGGGGCTCCTACGAGCAGTACTTC
>-|TRBJ2-7|TRBV9|-
CASSVLDSPSTYEQYF
TGTGCCAGCAGCGTACTGGACAGCCCCTCTACCTACGAGCAGTACTTC
>-|TRBJ1-6|TRBV3-1/TRBV3-2|-
CASSQGTTTGVTSPLHF
TGTGCCAGCAGCCAAGGCACCACCACGGGGGTTACTTCACCCCTCCACTTT
>once|TRBJ1-2|TRBV4-2|-
CASSQASAEANYGYTF
TGTGCCAGCAGCCAAGCAAGCGCGGAAGCTAACTATGGCTACACCTTC
>-|TRBJ1-1|TRBV27|-
CASSFSRDITHGTEAFF
TGTGCCAGCAGTTTTAGTAGGGACATCACTCATGGGACTGAAGCTTTCTTT
>-|TRBJ2-5|TRBV28|TRBD1
CASSLPGQGIGETQYF
TGTGCCAGCAGTTTACCCGGACAGGGAATTGGAGAGACCCAGTACTTC
>few|TRBJ1-6|TRBV30|-
CAWKRENNSPLHF
TGTGCCTGGAAGCGGGAGAATAATTCACCCCTCCACTTT
>-|TRBJ2-2|TRBV10-3|-
CAISEDPVVSGTGELFF
TGTGCCATCAGTGAGGACCCAGTGGTCTCGGGCACCGGGGAGCTGTTTTTT
>-|TRBJ1-3|TRBV7-9|-
CASSLEGGQGIRNTIYF
TGTGCCAGCAGCTTAGAGGGCGGCCAGGGTATTAGAAACACCATATATTTT
>once|TRBJ2-1|TRBV30|TRBD2
CAWSGLSGGARNEQFF
TGTGCCTGGAGCGGTCTTAGCGGGGGGGCTCGAAATGAGCAGTTCTTC
>-|TRBJ2-2|TRBV28|TRBD2
CASRLAGVGKAGELFF
TGTGCCAGCAGACTAGCGGGGGTAGGGAAGGCCGGGGAGCTGTTTTTT
>-|TRBJ1-2|TRBV6-6|TRBD1
CASRTGSVYGYTF
TGTGCCAGCAGGACAGGGTCAGTCTATGGCTACACCTTC
>-|TRBJ1-2|TRBV7-9|-
CASSRPTEGYTF
TGTGCCAGCAGTCGTCCGACAGAGGGCTACACCTTC
>-|TRBJ2-4|TRBV5-1|-
CASSPEGGLSGNIQYF
TGCGCCAGCAGCCCAGAAGGGGGTCTTTCTGGGAACATTCAGTACTTC
>-|TRBJ2-2|TRBV27|-
CASSGSGTLAGELFF
TGTGCCAGCAGTGGCTCCGGGACATTAGCCGGGGAGCTGTTTTTT